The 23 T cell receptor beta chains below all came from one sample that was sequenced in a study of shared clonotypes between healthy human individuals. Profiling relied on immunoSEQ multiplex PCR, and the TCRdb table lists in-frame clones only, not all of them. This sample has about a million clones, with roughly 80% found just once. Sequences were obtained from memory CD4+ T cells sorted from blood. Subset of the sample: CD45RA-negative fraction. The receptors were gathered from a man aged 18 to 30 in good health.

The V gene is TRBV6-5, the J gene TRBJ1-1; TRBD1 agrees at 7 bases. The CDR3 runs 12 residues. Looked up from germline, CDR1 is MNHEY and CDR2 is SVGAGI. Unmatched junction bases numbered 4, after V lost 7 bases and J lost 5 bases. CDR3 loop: CASTQTGTEAFF. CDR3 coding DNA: TGTGCCAGCACCCAGACAGGGACTGAAGCTTTCTTT.

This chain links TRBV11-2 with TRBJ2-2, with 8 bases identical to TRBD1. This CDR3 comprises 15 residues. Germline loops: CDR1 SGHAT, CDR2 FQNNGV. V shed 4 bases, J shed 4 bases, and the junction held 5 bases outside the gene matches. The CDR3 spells CASSSGTGSTGELFF. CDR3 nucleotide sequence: TGTGCCAGCAGCTCAGGGACAGGCTCCACCGGGGAGCTGTTTTTT.

CDR3 sequence reads: CASSPEASGRGNEQFF. CDR3 nucleotide sequence: TGTGCCAGCTCACCAGAGGCTAGCGGGAGGGGCAATGAGCAGTTCTTC. The chain combines TRBV18 with TRBJ2-1; 12 bases are shared with TRBD2. This CDR3 has 16 residues. V was clipped by 2 bases and J by 6 bases; unmatched bases: 5. The germline gives CDR1 KGHSH, CDR2 LQKENI.

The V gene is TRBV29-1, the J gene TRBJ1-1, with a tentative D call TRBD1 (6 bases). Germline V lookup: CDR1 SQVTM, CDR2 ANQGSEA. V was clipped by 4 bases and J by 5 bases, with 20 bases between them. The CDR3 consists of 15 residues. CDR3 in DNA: TGCAGCGTTGGGGGGTCAACAGGGTGGGATACTGAAGCTTTCTTT. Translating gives CSVGGSTGWDTEAFF.

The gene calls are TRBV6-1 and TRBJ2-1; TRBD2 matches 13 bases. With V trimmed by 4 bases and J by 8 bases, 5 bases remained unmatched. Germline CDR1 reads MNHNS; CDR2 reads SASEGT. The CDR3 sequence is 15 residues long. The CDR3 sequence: CASSGTSGSVYEQFF. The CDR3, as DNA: TGTGCCAGCAGTGGGACTAGCGGGAGCGTATATGAGCAGTTCTTC.

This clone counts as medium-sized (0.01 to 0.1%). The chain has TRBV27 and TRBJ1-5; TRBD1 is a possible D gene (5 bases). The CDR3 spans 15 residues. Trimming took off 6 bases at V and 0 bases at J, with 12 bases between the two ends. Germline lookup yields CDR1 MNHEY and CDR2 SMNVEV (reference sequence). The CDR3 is CASRTGTVSNQPQHF. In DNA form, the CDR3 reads TGTGCCAGCAGAACCGGGACTGTTAGCAATCAGCCCCAGCATTTT.

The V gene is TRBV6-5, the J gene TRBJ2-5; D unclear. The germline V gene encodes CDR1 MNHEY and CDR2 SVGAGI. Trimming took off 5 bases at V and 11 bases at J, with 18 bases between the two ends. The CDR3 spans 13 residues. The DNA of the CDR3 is TGTGCCAGCAGTCCTCTTGGTAGGGATGGGCAGTACTTC. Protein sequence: CASSPLGRDGQYF.

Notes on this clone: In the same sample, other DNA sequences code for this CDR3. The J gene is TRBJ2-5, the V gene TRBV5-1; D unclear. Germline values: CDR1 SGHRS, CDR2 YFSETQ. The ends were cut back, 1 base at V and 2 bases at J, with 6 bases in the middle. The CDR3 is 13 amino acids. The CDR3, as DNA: TGCGCCAGCAGCTTGTGGGATCAAGAGACCCAGTACTTC. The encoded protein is CASSLWDQETQYF.

CDR3 region: CASSSPVGRQFF. The CDR3 nucleotides read TGTGCCAGCAGCTCACCCGTTGGAAGGCAGTTCTTC. The chain combines TRBV7-9 with TRBJ2-1, with D unresolved. V was pared by 4 bases and J by 12 bases, with 13 bases between. CDR1 and CDR2 from the germline V gene are SEHNR and FQNEAQ (reference sequence). The CDR3 consists of 12 residues.

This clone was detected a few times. This CDR3 reads CASQARANEKLFF. The CDR3 DNA follows: TGCGCCAGCCAGGCCAGGGCTAATGAAAAACTGTTTTTT. The rearrangement joins TRBV5-1 to TRBJ1-4; a possible D gene is TRBD1 (5 bases). The CDR3 loop spans 13 amino acids. From germline, CDR1 is SGHRS and CDR2 YFSETQ. V was pared by 7 bases and J by 3 bases, with 10 bases between.

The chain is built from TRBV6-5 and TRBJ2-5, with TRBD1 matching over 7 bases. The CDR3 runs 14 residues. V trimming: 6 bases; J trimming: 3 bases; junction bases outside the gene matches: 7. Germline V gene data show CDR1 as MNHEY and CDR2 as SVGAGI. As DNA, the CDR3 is TGTGCCAGCAGCTCGGGAACAGGGGAAGAGACCCAGTACTTC. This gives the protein CASSSGTGEETQYF.

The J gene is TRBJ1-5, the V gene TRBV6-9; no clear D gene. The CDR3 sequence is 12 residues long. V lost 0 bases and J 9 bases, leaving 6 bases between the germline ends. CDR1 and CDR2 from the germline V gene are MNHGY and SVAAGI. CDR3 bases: TGTGCCAGCAGTTATTCATGGTGGCCCCAGCATTTT. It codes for CASSYSWWPQHF.

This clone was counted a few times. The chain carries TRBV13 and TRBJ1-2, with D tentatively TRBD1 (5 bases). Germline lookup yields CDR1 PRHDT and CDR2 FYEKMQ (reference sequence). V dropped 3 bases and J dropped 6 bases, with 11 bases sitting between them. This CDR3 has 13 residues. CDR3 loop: CASSFEGLNGYTF. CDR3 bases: TGTGCCAGCAGCTTTGAGGGGCTGAATGGCTACACCTTC.

CDR3 amino acids: CASSPTWGFYEQYF. The CDR3 DNA is TGTGCCAGCAGCCCTACTTGGGGGTTCTACGAGCAGTACTTC. The rearrangement joins TRBV11-2 to TRBJ2-7; D tentatively fits TRBD1 or TRBD2 (5 bases each). Deletions cut 5 bases from V and 3 bases from J, with 14 bases between. CDR1 and CDR2 (germline): SGHAT, FQNNGV. The CDR3 consists of 14 residues.

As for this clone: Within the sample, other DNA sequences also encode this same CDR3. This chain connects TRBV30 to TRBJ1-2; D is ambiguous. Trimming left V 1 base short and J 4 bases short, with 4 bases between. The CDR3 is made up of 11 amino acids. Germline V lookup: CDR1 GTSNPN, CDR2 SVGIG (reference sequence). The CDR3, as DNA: TGTGCCTGGAGTGAGGGCTATGGCTACACCTTC. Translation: CAWSEGYGYTF.

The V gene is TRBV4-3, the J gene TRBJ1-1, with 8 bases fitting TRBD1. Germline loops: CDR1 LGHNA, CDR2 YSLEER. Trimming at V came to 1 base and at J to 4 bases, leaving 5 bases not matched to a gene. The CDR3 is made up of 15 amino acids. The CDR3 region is CASSQGPDRGTEAFF. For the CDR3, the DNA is TGCGCCAGCAGCCAAGGACCCGACAGGGGCACTGAAGCTTTCTTT.

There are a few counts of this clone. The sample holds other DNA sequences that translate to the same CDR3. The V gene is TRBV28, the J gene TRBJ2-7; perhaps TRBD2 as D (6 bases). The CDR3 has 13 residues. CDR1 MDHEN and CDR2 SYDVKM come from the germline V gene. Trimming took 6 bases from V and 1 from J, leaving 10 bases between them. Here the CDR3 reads CASRWGGSYEQYF. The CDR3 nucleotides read TGTGCCAGCAGATGGGGAGGTTCCTACGAGCAGTACTTC.

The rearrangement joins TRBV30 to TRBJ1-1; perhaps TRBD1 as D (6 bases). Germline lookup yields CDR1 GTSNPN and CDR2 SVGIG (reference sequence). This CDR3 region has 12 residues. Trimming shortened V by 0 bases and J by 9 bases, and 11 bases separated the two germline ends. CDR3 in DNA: TGTGCCTGGAGTGTACAGGGAAAAAAAGCTTTCTTT. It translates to CAWSVQGKKAFF.

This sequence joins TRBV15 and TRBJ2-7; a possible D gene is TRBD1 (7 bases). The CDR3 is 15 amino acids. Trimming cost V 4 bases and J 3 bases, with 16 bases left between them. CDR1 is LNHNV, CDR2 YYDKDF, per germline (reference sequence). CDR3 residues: CATSKSQGGVYEQYF. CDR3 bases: TGTGCCACCAGCAAAAGCCAGGGGGGCGTCTACGAGCAGTACTTC.

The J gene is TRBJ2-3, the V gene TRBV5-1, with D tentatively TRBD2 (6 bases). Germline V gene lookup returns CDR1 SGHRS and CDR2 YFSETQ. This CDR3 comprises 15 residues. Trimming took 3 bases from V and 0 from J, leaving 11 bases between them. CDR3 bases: TGCGCCAGCAGCTCCTTAAGCGGGAGCACAGATACGCAGTATTTT. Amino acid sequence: CASSSLSGSTDTQYF.

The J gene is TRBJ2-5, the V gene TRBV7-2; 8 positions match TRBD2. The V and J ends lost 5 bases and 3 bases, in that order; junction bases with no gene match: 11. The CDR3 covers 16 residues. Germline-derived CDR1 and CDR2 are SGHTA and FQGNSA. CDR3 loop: CASSRTSGPSKETQYF. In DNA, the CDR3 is TGTGCCAGCAGCCGAACTAGCGGCCCCAGTAAAGAGACCCAGTACTTC.

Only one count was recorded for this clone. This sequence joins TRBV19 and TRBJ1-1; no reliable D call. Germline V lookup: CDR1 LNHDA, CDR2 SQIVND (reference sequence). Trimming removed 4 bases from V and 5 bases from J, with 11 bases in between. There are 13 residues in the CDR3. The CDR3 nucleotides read TGTGCCAGTAGTACGGCCCTACAGACTGAAGCTTTCTTT. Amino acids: CASSTALQTEAFF.

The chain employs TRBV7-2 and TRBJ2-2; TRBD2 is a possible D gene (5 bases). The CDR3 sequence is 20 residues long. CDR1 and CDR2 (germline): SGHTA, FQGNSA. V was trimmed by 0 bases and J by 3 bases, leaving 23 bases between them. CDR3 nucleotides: TGTGCCAGCAGCTTAGCTCTGTATTTGCTCGGCGGGCGGGACACCGGGGAGCTGTTTTTT. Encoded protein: CASSLALYLLGGRDTGELFF.